This entry concerns a single TCR beta chain. Its cognate antigen is unknown. The data are from a study of identifying expanded T cells in peripheral blood. Study-wide results and caveats: Differentially abundant clones: around 1.2 between replicates, just under 17 at around 14 days, 19 to 20 at four. Across healthy donors, higher total template counts meant significantly greater approximately two-week count variance.

Looked up from germline, CDR1 is KGHSH and CDR2 is LQKENI. V dropped 6 bases and J dropped 5; count of bases not matched to a gene: 3. There are 14 residues in the CDR3. During the collection period, no donor immune events like infections were recorded. Assay used: immunoSEQ multiplex PCR; TCRdb lists only in-frame clones, some missing. The data show approximately 85,000 clones, approximately 85% seen once. This clonotype was sampled from a person aged 18 to 75 in good health. Source material: blood. The chain uses TRBV18 and TRBJ1-4, with 10 bases that match TRBD1. The CDR3 coding sequence is TGTGCCAGCTCTGGGACAGGGGAGAATGAAAAACTGTTTTTT. Protein product: CASSGTGENEKLFF.